This T cell receptor beta chain was found in a study of neurological immune-mediated disorders. Input was 900,000 to 1,000,000 sorted T cells, either CD4+ or CD8+. General observations from the study: Private repertoires in all groups were suggested by the finding that expanded clones across subjects shared no CDR3 amino acid sequences.

In its sample, this clonotype was seen many times. Its antigen remains unidentified. TCRdb passed the 5' RACE reads through MiXCR, listing each CDR3 protein once. The sample lists tens of thousands of distinct CDR3 sequences, about 6% occurring once. V was cut by 4 bases and J by 6 bases, with 12 bases left in between. The CDR3 has 14 amino acids. Germline-derived CDR1 and CDR2 are WNHNN and SYGVQD (reference sequence). The chain combines TRBV10-1 with TRBJ2-2; no clear D. Material for sequencing was CD4+ T cells from blood. The receptor was derived from a woman between 35 and 50 years old in good health. The CDR3 spells CASSGLGTAGELFF. The CDR3 DNA is TGCGCCAGCAGTGGCCTAGGAACCGCCGGGGAGCTGTTTTTT.